The TCR beta chain described here comes from a study of T cell responses to AZD1222 COVID-19 vaccine. Study-wide results and caveats: White British people made up most donors, females outnumbered males, and clonal diversity was possibly underestimated. The repertoires were collected only after the peak T cell response.

Sequenced by immunoSEQ multiplex PCR; TCRdb stores in-frame clones only, minus some. The repertoire has more than 100,000 clones, approximately 86% of them found once; the top ten carry roughly 2.7%. The CDR3 spans 19 residues. In the case of this clone: Its antigen is unidentified.

Sequencing was performed on peripheral blood, taken 28 days after the second AZD1222 dose. This receptor was taken from an adult who received the AZD1222 COVID-19 vaccine. The V and J genes are TRBV21-1 and TRBJ1-5. TRBV21-1 is shown as a pseudogene. The CDR3 is CASTRDRGGEQPDDQPQHF. CDR3 nucleotides: TGTGCCAGTACCCGGGACAGAGGGGGGGAACAGCCGGACGATCAGCCCCAGCATTTT.